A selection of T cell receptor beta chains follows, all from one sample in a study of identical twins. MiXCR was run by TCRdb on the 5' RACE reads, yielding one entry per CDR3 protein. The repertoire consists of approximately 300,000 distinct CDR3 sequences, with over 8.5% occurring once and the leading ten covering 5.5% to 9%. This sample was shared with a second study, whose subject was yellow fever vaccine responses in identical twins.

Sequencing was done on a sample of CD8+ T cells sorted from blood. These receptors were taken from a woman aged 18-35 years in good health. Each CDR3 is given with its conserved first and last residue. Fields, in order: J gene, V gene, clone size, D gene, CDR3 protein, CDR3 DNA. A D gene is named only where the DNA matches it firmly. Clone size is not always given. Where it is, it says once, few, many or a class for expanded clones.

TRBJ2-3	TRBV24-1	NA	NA	CATSDPPSDTQYF	TGTGCCACCAGTGATCCTCCATCAGATACGCAGTATTTT
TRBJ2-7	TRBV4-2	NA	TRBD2	CASSQEDSGLASYEQYF	TGTGCCAGCAGCCAAGAAGATAGCGGGCTTGCCTCCTACGAGCAGTACTTC
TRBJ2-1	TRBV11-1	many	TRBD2	CASSLGPLAGGPYNEQFF	TGTGCCAGCAGCTTGGGCCCCCTAGCGGGAGGCCCGTACAATGAGCAGTTCTTC
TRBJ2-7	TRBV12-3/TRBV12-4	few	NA	CASSPGSGVSNYEQYF	TGTGCCAGCAGCCCCGGGAGCGGAGTATCGAACTACGAGCAGTACTTC
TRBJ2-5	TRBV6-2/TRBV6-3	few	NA	CASSYVETETQYF	TGTGCCAGCAGTTACGTAGAGACGGAGACCCAGTACTTC
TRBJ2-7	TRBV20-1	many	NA	CSARGQYSYEQYF	TGCAGTGCTAGGGGGCAATATTCCTACGAGCAGTACTTC
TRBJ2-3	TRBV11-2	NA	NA	CASSSVGLPADTQYF	TGTGCCAGCAGCTCGGTGGGACTCCCCGCAGATACGCAGTATTTT
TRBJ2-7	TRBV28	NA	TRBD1	CASSYRQGANDYEQYF	TGTGCCAGCAGCTATCGCCAGGGGGCGAACGACTACGAGCAGTACTTC
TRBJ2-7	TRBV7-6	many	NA	CASSSSLGGSLSYEQYF	TGTGCCAGCAGCTCCTCCCTTGGAGGGAGCCTCTCCTACGAGCAGTACTTC
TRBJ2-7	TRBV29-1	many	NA	CSAPKFGLISSYEQYF	TGCAGCGCCCCCAAATTTGGGCTCATAAGCTCCTACGAGCAGTACTTC
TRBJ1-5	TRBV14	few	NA	CASIQVQHF	TGTGCCAGCATCCAGGTCCAGCATTTT
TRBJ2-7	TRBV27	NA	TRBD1	CASSPRQGVDEQYF	TGTGCCAGCAGTCCCCGACAGGGCGTCGACGAGCAGTACTTC
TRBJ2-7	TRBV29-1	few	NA	CSVGDSAYEQYF	TGCAGCGTTGGAGACAGTGCCTACGAGCAGTACTTC
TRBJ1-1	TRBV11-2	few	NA	CASSLDVGLEAFF	TGTGCCAGCAGCTTAGACGTCGGCCTTGAAGCTTTCTTT
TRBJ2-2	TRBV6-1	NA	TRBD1	CASSLTGYRTGELFF	TGTGCCAGCAGTCTGACAGGGTATAGGACCGGGGAGCTGTTTTTT
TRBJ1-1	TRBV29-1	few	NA	CSAEGWRVTNTEAFF	TGCAGCGCCGAGGGGTGGAGGGTTACGAACACTGAAGCTTTCTTT
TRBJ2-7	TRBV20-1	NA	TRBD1	CSAEFTGGGEQYF	TGCAGTGCTGAATTCACAGGGGGCGGCGAGCAGTACTTC
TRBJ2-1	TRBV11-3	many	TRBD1	CASSQQTGVGEQFF	TGTGCCAGCAGCCAGCAAACAGGGGTAGGGGAGCAGTTCTTC
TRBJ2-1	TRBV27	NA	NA	CASSFLRWGEQFF	TGTGCCAGCAGTTTCCTGCGTTGGGGTGAGCAGTTCTTC
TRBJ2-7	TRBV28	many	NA	CASSSIDPLRDHEQYF	TGTGCCAGCAGTTCCATCGACCCACTCAGGGACCACGAGCAGTACTTC
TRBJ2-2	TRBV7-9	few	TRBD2	CASSLVPAGFGELFF	TGTGCCAGCAGCTTAGTCCCAGCGGGGTTCGGGGAGCTGTTTTTT